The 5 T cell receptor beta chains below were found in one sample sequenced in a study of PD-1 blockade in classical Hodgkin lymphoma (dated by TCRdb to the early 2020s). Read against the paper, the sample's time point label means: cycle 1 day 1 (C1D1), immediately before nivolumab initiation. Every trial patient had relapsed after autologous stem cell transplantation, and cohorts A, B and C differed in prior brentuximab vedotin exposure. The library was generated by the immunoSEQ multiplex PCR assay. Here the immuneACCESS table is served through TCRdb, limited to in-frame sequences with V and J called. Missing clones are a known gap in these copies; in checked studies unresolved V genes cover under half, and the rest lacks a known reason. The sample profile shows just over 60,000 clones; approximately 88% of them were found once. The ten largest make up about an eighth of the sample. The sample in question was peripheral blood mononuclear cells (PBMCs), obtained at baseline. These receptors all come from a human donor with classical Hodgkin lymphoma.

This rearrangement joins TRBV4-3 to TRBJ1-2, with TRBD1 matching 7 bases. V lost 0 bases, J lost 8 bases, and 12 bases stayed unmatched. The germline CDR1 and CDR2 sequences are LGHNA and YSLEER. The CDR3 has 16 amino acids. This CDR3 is CASSQDWRDRVRGYTF. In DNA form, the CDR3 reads TGCGCCAGCAGCCAAGATTGGCGAGACAGGGTACGGGGCTACACCTTC.

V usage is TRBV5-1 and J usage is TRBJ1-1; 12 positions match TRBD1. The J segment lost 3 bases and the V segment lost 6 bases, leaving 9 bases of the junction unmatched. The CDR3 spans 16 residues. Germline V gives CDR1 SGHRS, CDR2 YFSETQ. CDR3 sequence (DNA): TGCGCCAGCAACCCCGGGACAGGGGGCGAAGACACTGAAGCTTTCTTT. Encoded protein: CASNPGTGGEDTEAFF.

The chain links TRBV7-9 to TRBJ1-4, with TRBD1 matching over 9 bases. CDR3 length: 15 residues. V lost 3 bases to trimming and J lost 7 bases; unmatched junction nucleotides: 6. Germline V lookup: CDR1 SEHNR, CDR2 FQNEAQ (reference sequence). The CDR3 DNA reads TGTGCCAGCAGCTTTGGGGACAGGGAGGTTGAAAAACTGTTTTTT. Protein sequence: CASSFGDREVEKLFF.

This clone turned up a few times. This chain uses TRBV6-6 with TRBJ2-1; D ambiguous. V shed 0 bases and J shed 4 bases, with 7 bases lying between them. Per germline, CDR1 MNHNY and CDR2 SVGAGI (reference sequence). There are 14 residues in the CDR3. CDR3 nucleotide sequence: TGTGCCAGCAGTTACTCGATTGAGTACAATGAGCAGTTCTTC. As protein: CASSYSIEYNEQFF.

CDR3 nucleotides: TGTGCCAGCAGTTACGGCACACACCTCTCTGGAAACACCATATATTTT. Translation gives CASSYGTHLSGNTIYF. This chain joins TRBV6-6 and TRBJ1-3, with D uncertain. CDR1 and CDR2 from the germline V gene are MNHNY and SVGAGI (reference sequence). Trimming took off 2 bases at V and 0 bases at J, with 11 bases between the two ends. The CDR3 consists of 16 residues.